What follows are 21 T cell receptor beta chains derived from one specimen sequenced in a study of Tregs in tolerant kidney transplant recipients. Clones were read by immunoSEQ multiplex PCR, and TCRdb kept only the in-frame ones, dropping some. The data show tens of thousands of clones, approximately 89% seen once. Specimen: Tregs from blood, collected before the transplant. The origin of the receptors is a human donor who received a combined kidney and bone marrow transplant.

The sample holds one count of this clone. The J gene is TRBJ2-1, the V gene TRBV4-1, with 11 nucleotides matching TRBD2. Unmatched junction bases numbered 7, after V lost 4 bases and J lost 8 bases. This CDR3 spans 15 amino acids. Per germline, CDR1 MGHRA and CDR2 YSYEKL. CDR3 amino acids: CASSPGLAGRDEQFF. CDR3 DNA sequence: TGCGCCAGCAGCCCCGGACTAGCGGGTCGGGATGAGCAGTTCTTC.

J is TRBJ2-1 and V is TRBV5-1, with TRBD1 matching 8 bases. Germline lookup yields CDR1 SGHRS and CDR2 YFSETQ. This CDR3 contains 15 residues. J was trimmed by 8 bases and V by 4 bases; bases with no gene match: 11. The CDR3 loop is CASSAGGAGADEQFF. In DNA, the CDR3 is TGCGCCAGCAGCGCAGGGGGCGCTGGGGCAGATGAGCAGTTCTTC.

V is TRBV7-9 and J is TRBJ2-3, with D hard to call. Germline-derived CDR1 and CDR2 are SEHNR and FQNEAQ (reference sequence). Trimming shortened V by 2 bases and J by 6 bases, and 12 bases separated the two germline ends. The CDR3 is 14 residues long. CDR3 protein: CASSLSLPRDTQYF. The CDR3 region has the DNA TGTGCCAGCAGCTTAAGTCTACCTCGGGATACGCAGTATTTT.

V usage is TRBV10-3 and J usage is TRBJ1-5; no definite D call. The CDR3 extends over 13 amino acids. Germline CDR1 and CDR2: ENHRY and SYGVKD. V was shortened by 6 bases and J by 0 bases, with 6 bases between the two germline ends. For the CDR3, the DNA is TGTGCCATCAGCCCGGATAGCAATCAGCCCCAGCATTTT. It is translated as CAISPDSNQPQHF.

The V call is TRBV28, the J call TRBJ2-1; 7 positions agree with TRBD2. The CDR3 covers 15 residues. Losses at the gene ends were 4 bases for V and 5 bases for J; bases not matched to a gene: 8. Germline values: CDR1 MDHEN, CDR2 SYDVKM. The CDR3 nucleotides are TGTGCCAGCAGTTCCTTTACGGGGAGGGACAATGAGCAGTTCTTC. It specifies CASSSFTGRDNEQFF.

This chain joins TRBV18 and TRBJ1-1; possible D gene TRBD1, 6 bases. Per the germline V gene, CDR1 is KGHSH and CDR2 is LQKENI. This CDR3 is 16 amino acids long. V was cut by 2 bases and J by 7 bases, with 20 bases left in between. Written as DNA, the CDR3 is TGTGCCAGCTCACCAATCGTTACAGGGAGCACCAATGAAGCTTTCTTT. Translated, it gives CASSPIVTGSTNEAFF.

The CDR3 spells CASRQQDGYTF. The CDR3 DNA is TGTGCCAGCAGGCAACAGGATGGCTACACCTTC. The V call is TRBV6-5, the J call TRBJ1-2, with D maybe TRBD1 (5 bases). The CDR3 loop spans 11 amino acids. Trimming stripped 6 bases from V and 6 bases from J, with 8 bases between. Germline V gene lookup returns CDR1 MNHEY and CDR2 SVGAGI.

The rearrangement links TRBV10-1 to TRBJ2-4; D unclear. V was pared by 2 bases and J by 3 bases, with 5 bases between. Germline CDR1 reads WNHNN; CDR2 reads SYGVQD (reference sequence). The CDR3 extends over 13 amino acids. CDR3 sequence: CASSEPGKNIQYF. CDR3 DNA: TGCGCCAGCAGTGAGCCTGGCAAAAACATTCAGTACTTC.

The V gene is TRBV5-1, the J gene TRBJ2-7; D uncertain. With 0 bases removed from V and 3 bases from J, the gap between germline ends came to 10 bases. CDR1 SGHRS and CDR2 YFSETQ come from the germline V gene. The CDR3 has 14 residues. CDR3 loop: CASSLAPGDYEQYF. The CDR3 nucleotides are TGCGCCAGCAGCTTGGCCCCGGGCGACTACGAGCAGTACTTC.

V and J are TRBV5-8 and TRBJ1-4, with D hard to call. CDR1 and CDR2 (germline): SGHTS, YDEGEE. The CDR3 is made up of 16 amino acids. The V end lost 1 base, the J end lost 7 bases, and 17 bases lay between the germline ends. This CDR3 is CASSLSPTDSGEKLFF. The DNA of the CDR3 is TGTGCCAGCAGCTTGTCCCCGACGGACTCGGGTGAAAAACTGTTTTTT.

V and J are TRBV10-3 and TRBJ2-7; D remains unclear. V was pared by 6 bases and J by 1 base, with 10 bases between. There are 13 residues in the CDR3. The germline gives CDR1 ENHRY, CDR2 SYGVKD. CDR3 nucleotide sequence: TGTGCCATCAGACGAGGACGGTCCTACGAGCAGTACTTC. Protein sequence: CAIRRGRSYEQYF.

The V call is TRBV18, the J call TRBJ2-7; 11 bases are a match to TRBD1. Germline V gives CDR1 KGHSH, CDR2 LQKENI. J gave up 5 bases and V 2 bases, and 5 bases lay outside the gene matches. The CDR3 totals 15 residues. Here the CDR3 reads CASSPGTGGTHEQYF. The CDR3 nucleotides are TGTGCCAGCTCACCAGGGACAGGGGGTACCCACGAGCAGTACTTC.

This clone was found once. The chain carries TRBV10-3 and TRBJ2-3, with 7 bases identical to TRBD2. V trimming: 2 bases; J trimming: 0 bases; junction bases outside the gene matches: 2. The CDR3 covers 15 residues. The V gene's germline CDR1 is ENHRY and CDR2 SYGVKD. The CDR3 bases are TGTGCCATCAGTGAGCGGGAGGCCAGCACAGATACGCAGTATTTT. It translates to CAISEREASTDTQYF.

The CDR3 loop reads CAISAGNLNEQYF. CDR3 coding DNA: TGTGCCATCAGTGCTGGGAATTTGAACGAGCAGTACTTC. This chain links TRBV10-3 with TRBJ2-7; D is undetermined. The germline V gene encodes CDR1 ENHRY and CDR2 SYGVKD. The CDR3 runs 13 residues. V lost 4 bases and J lost 5, with 12 bases in between.

The chain recombines TRBV6-5 with TRBJ2-7, with D uncertain. V was clipped by 5 bases and J by 6 bases, with 17 bases between them. Germline-derived CDR1 and CDR2 are MNHEY and SVGAGI. CDR3 size: 14 residues. DNA for the CDR3: TGTGCCAGCAGTCTTGTAGGAACGGTCGGCGAGCAGTACTTC. Protein sequence: CASSLVGTVGEQYF.

The V gene is TRBV6-1, the J gene TRBJ2-1; perhaps TRBD1 as D (6 bases). The germline CDR1 and CDR2 sequences are MNHNS and SASEGT. The CDR3 totals 17 residues. Trimming left V 2 bases short and J 7 bases short, with 21 bases between. CDR3 loop: CASSESPITGFGNEQFF. Here the CDR3 DNA reads TGTGCCAGCAGTGAATCCCCCATTACAGGGTTCGGAAATGAGCAGTTCTTC.

The chain is built from TRBV18 and TRBJ2-5, with no clear D. Germline lookup yields CDR1 KGHSH and CDR2 LQKENI. The length of the CDR3 is 13 residues. Trimming left V 0 bases short and J 2 bases short, with 4 bases between. The CDR3 DNA reads as TGTGCCAGCTCACCACCGAATCAAGAGACCCAGTACTTC. This codes for CASSPPNQETQYF.

The chain uses TRBV18 and TRBJ1-2; D is uncertain. The CDR3 runs to 13 residues. The V end lost 8 bases, the J end lost 5 bases, and 15 bases lay between the germline ends. The V gene's germline CDR1 is KGHSH and CDR2 LQKENI. CDR3 sequence (DNA): TGTGCCAGCCAACCCGGAGGATTTTATGGCTACACCTTC. This codes for CASQPGGFYGYTF.

This chain links TRBV18 with TRBJ2-3; D remains ambiguous. The CDR3 extends over 12 amino acids. The germline CDR1 and CDR2 sequences are KGHSH and LQKENI. The ends were cut back, 2 bases at V and 12 bases at J, with 12 bases in the middle. The CDR3 DNA reads as TGTGCCAGCTCACCATTTGTGGGATCTCAGTATTTT. Residues: CASSPFVGSQYF.

The chain employs TRBV28 and TRBJ2-7, with D unresolved. V lost 6 bases and J 2 bases, leaving 8 bases between the germline ends. The CDR3 totals 12 residues. Germline V gene sequence: CDR1 MDHEN, CDR2 SYDVKM. The CDR3 protein is CASSQDPYEQYF. The DNA for the CDR3 is TGTGCCAGCAGCCAGGACCCCTACGAGCAGTACTTC. The full variable domain, rest sourced from reference TRBV28 and TRBJ2-7, is DVKVTQSSRYLVKRTGEKVFLECVQDMDHENMFWYRQDPGLGLRLIYFSYDVKMKEKGDIPEGYSVSREKKERFSLILESASTNQTSMYLCASSQDPYEQYFGPGTRLTVT.

This rearrangement joins TRBV6-1 to TRBJ1-6; unclear D gene. This CDR3 spans 13 amino acids. The germline CDR1 and CDR2 sequences are MNHNS and SASEGT. Trimming took 6 bases from V and 3 from J, leaving 6 bases between them. For the CDR3, the DNA is TGTGCCAGCAGATTAGGCTATAATTCACCCCTCCACTTT. Protein product: CASRLGYNSPLHF.